Listed here are 19 T cell receptor beta chains from one sample, sequenced in a study of post-analysis software for immune sequencing data. The study's findings and limits: In patients, roughly 5 TRBV segments were more frequent than in controls, with TRBV5-6, TRBV5-1 and TRBV20-1 among them.

Included in the TCR beta cDNA libraries were unique molecular identifiers. TCRdb reprocessed the PCR reads with MiXCR, giving one entry per CDR3 protein. The sample shows more than 450,000 distinct CDR3 sequences, around 44% of them seen only once. These receptors' antigens are unknown. Sample: blood. The receptors stem from a girl aged 5-17 years with multiple sclerosis.

This clonotype turned up a few times. The chain carries TRBV7-2 and TRBJ2-3, with 9 bases aligning to TRBD1. Germline loops: CDR1 SGHTA, CDR2 FQGNSA. This CDR3 is built from 14 residues. The ends lost 5 bases at V and 10 bases at J; junction bases unmatched: 10. The CDR3 sequence is CASSPTGTGSAQYF. The DNA of the CDR3 is TGTGCCAGCAGCCCTACCGGGACAGGGAGCGCGCAGTATTTT.

CDR3 sequence reads: CASSHAETQYF. CDR3 DNA: TGTGCCAGCAGCCACGCGGAGACCCAGTACTTC. The V and J genes are TRBV6-2 or TRBV6-3 and TRBJ2-5; the D is unclear. This CDR3 is 11 amino acids long. Germline V gives CDR1 MNHEY, CDR2 SVGEGT. Between the trimmed V and J ends, which lost 6 bases and 5 bases, there was a span of 7 bases.

This clonotype was recorded many times. This chain links TRBV7-3 with TRBJ2-1, with D uncertain. Germline V gene data show CDR1 as SGHTA and CDR2 as FQGTGA. The CDR3 extends over 13 amino acids. Trimming took off 5 bases at V and 6 bases at J, with 11 bases between the two ends. The CDR3 reads CASSTGPSNEQFF. CDR3 in DNA: TGTGCCAGCAGCACTGGACCGAGCAATGAGCAGTTCTTC.

In its sample, this clonotype was seen a few times. The chain carries TRBV29-1 and TRBJ1-2; D is unresolved. Trimming cost V 7 bases and J 13 bases, with 10 bases left between them. The CDR3 length is 8 residues. Germline CDR1 and CDR2: SQVTM and ANQGSEA. CDR3 DNA sequence: TGCAGCGCCGAGGATGCCACCTTC. The encoded protein is CSAEDATF.

The chain links TRBV10-3 to TRBJ2-4; 9 bases are a match to TRBD1. This CDR3 region has 15 residues. Germline-derived CDR1 and CDR2 are ENHRY and SYGVKD. V lost 0 bases and J lost 9; bases outside the gene matches: 6. The CDR3: CAISESRDREAIQYF. The CDR3 DNA reads as TGTGCCATCAGTGAGTCGAGGGACAGGGAGGCCATTCAGTACTTC.

This clonotype was detected only a few times. This rearrangement joins TRBV7-3 to TRBJ2-7; D may be TRBD2 (7 bases). CDR3 length equals 15 residues. Trimming shortened V by 5 bases and J by 4 bases, and 18 bases separated the two germline ends. CDR1 and CDR2 from the germline V gene are SGHTA and FQGTGA. In DNA form, the CDR3 reads TGTGCCAGCAGCCCCCTGGGGGGGGCTTCTTACGAGCAGTACTTC. Translating it yields CASSPLGGASYEQYF.

DNA for the CDR3: TGTGCTAGTGGTTCCCAACTAGGTGTTGTGACGACGCAGTATTTT. It is translated as CASGSQLGVVTTQYF. The rearrangement links TRBV12-5 to TRBJ2-3; the D gene is possibly TRBD2 (5 bases). The CDR3 is 15 amino acids. Germline assignment: CDR1 LGHNT and CDR2 FRNRAP. The V end was cut by 4 bases, the J end by 9 bases, with 20 bases between.

J is TRBJ2-3 and V is TRBV5-1, with D unresolved. The germline CDR1 and CDR2 sequences are SGHRS and YFSETQ. The CDR3 spans 14 residues. Trimming stripped 5 bases from V and 3 bases from J, with 13 bases between. The CDR3 loop is CASRITLQTDTQYF. The DNA of the CDR3 is TGCGCCAGCAGGATTACCTTACAGACAGATACGCAGTATTTT.

This clonotype has more than one count but fewer than ten. The chain links TRBV20-1 to TRBJ2-3; D call uncertain. V was trimmed by 2 bases and J by 2 bases, leaving 8 bases between them. Per germline, CDR1 DFQATT and CDR2 SNEGSKA (reference sequence). This CDR3 spans 13 amino acids. CDR3 in DNA: TGCAGTGCTAGATCCCGAACCACAGATACGCAGTATTTT. Protein: CSARSRTTDTQYF.

This rearrangement joins TRBV20-1 to TRBJ2-7; 9 bases align to TRBD1. Unmatched junction bases numbered 10, after V lost 6 bases and J lost 7 bases. This CDR3 comprises 13 residues. Germline lookup yields CDR1 DFQATT and CDR2 SNEGSKA (reference sequence). The CDR3 loop reads CSATLDRGWEQYF. DNA of the CDR3: TGCAGTGCCACATTGGACAGGGGTTGGGAGCAGTACTTC.

The chain employs TRBV4-2 and TRBJ2-7; D tentatively fits TRBD1 or TRBD2 (5 bases each). Trimming removed 5 bases from V and 0 bases from J, with 14 bases in between. The length of the CDR3 is 15 residues. Per germline, CDR1 LGHNA and CDR2 YNFKEQ. For the CDR3, the DNA is TGTGCCAGCAGCGCCTCATGGGGGAACTCCTACGAGCAGTACTTC. Residues: CASSASWGNSYEQYF.

This clonotype was detected only a few times. This sequence joins TRBV6-6 and TRBJ1-2, with D possibly matching TRBD1 (5 bases). CDR3 length equals 14 residues. CDR1 and CDR2 (germline): MNHNY, SVGAGI (reference sequence). Trimming took off 6 bases at V and 6 bases at J, with 17 bases between the two ends. CDR3 bases: TGTGCCAGCAGGCCAAATAACATAGGGGATGGCTACACCTTC. Encoded protein: CASRPNNIGDGYTF.

This clonotype was seen only a few times. The chain combines TRBV9 with TRBJ1-3; D uncertain. Germline CDR1 is SGDLS and CDR2 is YYNGEE. Trimming pared 0 bases from V and 7 bases from J, leaving 11 bases between. This CDR3 contains 14 residues. The CDR3 DNA is TGTGCCAGCAGCGTAGTGCCTGAGGGCAACACCATATATTTT. Encoded protein: CASSVVPEGNTIYF.

This clonotype was seen a single time. The chain links TRBV20-1 to TRBJ2-2; D possibly matches TRBD1 or TRBD2 (5 bases each). Germline V gene lookup returns CDR1 DFQATT and CDR2 SNEGSKA (reference sequence). V was pared by 2 bases and J by 1 base, with 11 bases between. This CDR3 comprises 15 residues. CDR3 DNA sequence: TGCAGTGCTAGAAGACCGGGACGGAACACCGGGGAGCTGTTTTTT. Translation gives CSARRPGRNTGELFF.

This sequence joins TRBV11-2 and TRBJ1-1, with a possible D match to TRBD1 (5 bases). CDR3 length: 15 residues. The V and J ends lost 7 bases and 6 bases respectively, with 21 bases between them. Germline loops: CDR1 SGHAT, CDR2 FQNNGV. The CDR3 DNA reads as TGTGCCAGCACCTGGGGGGGACGGTGGGGGGCTGAAGCTTTCTTT. This sequence encodes CASTWGGRWGAEAFF.

This clonotype was detected only a few times. The V gene is TRBV15, the J gene TRBJ2-3; 9 bases are a match to TRBD1. The CDR3 has 15 amino acids. Germline CDR1 and CDR2: LNHNV and YYDKDF (reference sequence). Trimming at V came to 1 base and at J to 5 bases, leaving 4 bases not matched to a gene. CDR3 in DNA: TGTGCCACCAGCAGAGTTCGACAGGGGGGAGATACGCAGTATTTT. This codes for CATSRVRQGGDTQYF.

V and J are TRBV10-1 and TRBJ2-5; D is tentatively TRBD1 or TRBD2 (5 bases each). Per the germline V gene, CDR1 is WNHNN and CDR2 is SYGVQD (reference sequence). Trimming removed 6 bases at V and 5 bases at J, with 13 bases between. CDR3 size: 13 residues. The CDR3 is CASRGPGRETQYF. In nucleotides, the CDR3 is TGCGCCAGCAGGGGACCAGGGCGGGAGACCCAGTACTTC.

The V gene is TRBV29-1, the J gene TRBJ1-2; D possibly corresponds to TRBD1 (5 bases). V was trimmed by 5 bases and J by 6 bases, leaving 7 bases between them. This CDR3 contains 10 residues. Germline V lookup: CDR1 SQVTM, CDR2 ANQGSEA. The CDR3 nucleotides are TGCAGCGTTTCAGGGAATGGCTACACCTTC. Residues: CSVSGNGYTF.

The rearrangement joins TRBV7-9 to TRBJ2-6; 8 bases match TRBD1. CDR3 length: 17 residues. Trimming at V came to 8 bases and at J to 0 bases, leaving 9 bases not matched to a gene. Looked up from germline, CDR1 is SEHNR and CDR2 is FQNEAQ (reference sequence). Written as DNA, the CDR3 is TGTGCCAGCGGTAGGACAGGGAGCTTCTCTGGGGCCAACGTCCTGACTTTC. Its protein is CASGRTGSFSGANVLTF.